One and the same sample provided the 15 T cell receptor beta chains below, sequenced in a study of blood T cell repertoires in COVID-19. Clones were read by immunoSEQ multiplex PCR, and TCRdb kept only the in-frame ones, dropping some. Among 80,000 to 100,000 clones listed, around 76% were seen once. Sequencing was done on a sample of peripheral blood. The receptors originated from a human donor in a cohort sampled during active COVID-19.

The chain carries TRBV2 and TRBJ2-5, with 10 bases aligning to TRBD1. Unmatched junction bases numbered 8, after V lost 7 bases and J lost 3 bases. Looked up from germline, CDR1 is SNHLY and CDR2 is FYNNEI. CDR3 length equals 15 residues. Written as DNA, the CDR3 is TGTGCCAGCAATTACCCCGGGACAGGGGAAGAGACCCAGTACTTC. Protein sequence: CASNYPGTGEETQYF. Filled out from reference TRBV2 and TRBJ2-5, the complete variable domain reads EPEVTQTPSHQVTQMGQEVILRCVPISNHLYFYWYRQILGQKVEFLVSFYNNEISEKSEIFDDQFSVERPDGSNFTLKIRSTKLEDSAMYFCASNYPGTGEETQYFGPGTRLLVL.

J is TRBJ2-3 and V is TRBV30; no definite D call. Germline V CDR1 and CDR2: GTSNPN, SVGIG (reference sequence). Trimming left V 1 base short and J 0 bases short, with 11 bases between. The CDR3 covers 15 residues. This chain's CDR3 is CAWSEPLSSTDTQYF. DNA of the CDR3: TGTGCCTGGAGTGAGCCCTTATCGAGCACAGATACGCAGTATTTT.

This clone was recorded a few times. The chain recombines TRBV5-6 with TRBJ1-2, with 7 bases identical to TRBD1. Per germline, CDR1 SGHDT and CDR2 YYEEEE. After removal of 2 bases from V and 5 bases from J, the junction contained 0 bases not matched to a gene. The CDR3 contains 12 residues. The CDR3 nucleotides are TGTGCCAGCAGCTTACAGGGGTATGGCTACACCTTC. It codes for CASSLQGYGYTF.

This chain connects TRBV5-1 to TRBJ2-3; 16 positions agree with TRBD2. The CDR3 totals 17 residues. The V and J ends lost 4 bases and 6 bases, in that order; junction bases with no gene match: 8. CDR1 and CDR2 from the germline V gene are SGHRS and YFSETQ. The CDR3 sequence: CASSPEGLAGGPDTQYF. The CDR3 DNA is TGCGCCAGCAGCCCCGAGGGACTAGCGGGAGGGCCGGATACGCAGTATTTT.

J is TRBJ2-1 and V is TRBV5-1; 16 bases match TRBD2. After removal of 4 bases from V and 5 bases from J, the junction contained 6 bases not matched to a gene. The germline V gene has CDR1 SGHRS and CDR2 YFSETQ. The CDR3 runs to 17 residues. The CDR3 protein is CASSPGTSGRADNEQFF. The CDR3 DNA reads TGCGCCAGCAGCCCTGGGACTAGCGGGAGGGCCGACAATGAGCAGTTCTTC.

This clone is a singleton in its sample. The rearrangement joins TRBV23-1 to TRBJ1-2; 9 nucleotides agree with TRBD1. TRBV23-1 is identified as an open reading frame with a role that is uncertain. Unmatched junction bases numbered 5, after V lost 10 bases and J lost 8 bases. The CDR3 spans 11 residues. The CDR3 sequence: CAMGQGAGYTF. As DNA, the CDR3 is TGCGCCATGGGACAGGGCGCGGGCTACACCTTC.

The J gene is TRBJ1-6, the V gene TRBV5-1; D ambiguous. V lost 2 bases and J 7 bases, leaving 4 bases between the germline ends. Per germline, CDR1 SGHRS and CDR2 YFSETQ. The CDR3 runs to 12 residues. Here the CDR3 DNA reads TGCGCCAGCAGCTTACAGAATTCACCCCTCCACTTT. This codes for CASSLQNSPLHF.

The V gene is TRBV19, the J gene TRBJ1-2, with D perhaps TRBD1 (5 bases). The CDR3 totals 14 residues. Germline CDR1 reads LNHDA; CDR2 reads SQIVND (reference sequence). Trimming shortened V by 0 bases and J by 3 bases, and 8 bases separated the two germline ends. The CDR3 DNA reads as TGTGCCAGTAGTATAGATCGCAGGGACTATGGCTACACCTTC. Amino acid sequence: CASSIDRRDYGYTF.

The chain has TRBV7-9 and TRBJ2-7; a weak D match, TRBD2 (6 bases). The CDR3 covers 15 residues. CDR1 is SEHNR, CDR2 FQNEAQ, per germline (reference sequence). V was trimmed by 3 bases and J by 1 base, leaving 13 bases between them. CDR3 loop: CASSLWGTDSYEQYF. DNA for the CDR3: TGTGCCAGCAGCTTGTGGGGGACTGATTCCTACGAGCAGTACTTC.

The V gene is TRBV24-1, the J gene TRBJ2-1; 11 nucleotides agree with TRBD2. V was pared by 3 bases and J by 1 base, with 4 bases of the junction left unmatched. Germline V gene sequence: CDR1 KGHDR, CDR2 SFDVKD. This CDR3 spans 17 amino acids. CDR3 sequence: CATSDQTSGESYNEQFF. The DNA for the CDR3 is TGTGCCACCAGTGATCAGACTAGCGGGGAATCCTACAATGAGCAGTTCTTC.

The genes are TRBV7-9 and TRBJ2-6; D uncertain. Germline-derived CDR1 and CDR2 are SEHNR and FQNEAQ (reference sequence). This CDR3 has 14 residues. The V gene lost 10 bases and the J gene lost 1 base, with 11 bases spanning the gap. Written as DNA, the CDR3 is TGTGCCACCCCTCAGGCTTCTGGGGCCAACGTCCTGACTTTC. Residues: CATPQASGANVLTF.

V and J are TRBV9 and TRBJ1-5, with unresolved D. With 3 bases removed from V and 0 bases from J, the gap between germline ends came to 10 bases. There are 15 residues in the CDR3. Germline loops: CDR1 SGDLS, CDR2 YYNGEE. CDR3 nucleotide sequence: TGTGCCAGCAGCGCCGCGGGGTATAGCAATCAGCCCCAGCATTTT. Translating gives CASSAAGYSNQPQHF.

The chain carries TRBV9 and TRBJ1-2; 9 bases line up with TRBD1. CDR1 SGDLS and CDR2 YYNGEE come from the germline V gene. J gave up 10 bases and V 4 bases, and 5 bases lay outside the gene matches. The CDR3 is 12 residues long. CDR3 protein: CASSFRDRAYTF. The CDR3 nucleotides read TGTGCCAGCAGCTTCCGGGACAGGGCCTACACCTTC.

The rearrangement links TRBV11-2 to TRBJ2-5; D possibly corresponds to TRBD1 (7 bases). Germline V CDR1 and CDR2: SGHAT, FQNNGV. Trimming pared 5 bases from V and 2 bases from J, leaving 18 bases between. There are 16 residues in the CDR3. The CDR3 nucleotides are TGTGCCAGCAGCCCGCGGGATAAGACAGGGCAAGAGACCCAGTACTTC. This encodes CASSPRDKTGQETQYF.

This clone was seen only once. The chain uses TRBV5-4 and TRBJ1-2; D remains unclear. Germline V gene sequence: CDR1 SGHNT, CDR2 YYREEE (reference sequence). Trimming removed 0 bases at V and 3 bases at J, with 12 bases between. This CDR3 spans 15 amino acids. CDR3 DNA sequence: TGTGCCAGCAGCTTGGCGGGAATCGGGTACTATGGCTACACCTTC. As protein: CASSLAGIGYYGYTF.